The 16 T cell receptor beta chains presented below share a single source sample, sequenced in a study of regulatory T cells in long-lasting Graves disease. The authors built TCR beta libraries using iRepertoire HTBI primers and Arm-PCR of CDR3 regions. From the multiplex PCR reads, TCRdb called clonotypes with MiXCR, one entry per CDR3 protein. The table has some 350,000 distinct CDR3 sequences, 15% to 20% seen once. Regarding time point: newly diagnosed GD, antithyroid drugs for less than 3 months. The TCR library was prepared using RNA isolated from PBMCs. This sample was also put to use in a study of T cells in Graves' hyperthyroidism and ophthalmopathy.

The source was peripheral blood mononuclear cells (PBMCs), collected at new diagnosis, from a patient treated with antithyroid drugs. The receptors come from a woman under 30 with Graves disease.

V usage is TRBV18 and J usage is TRBJ2-1; TRBD2 matches at 9 bases. The V gene end was trimmed by 2 bases and the J gene end by 6 bases; junction bases not matched to a gene: 5. Germline CDR1 KGHSH, CDR2 LQKENI. This CDR3 has 15 amino acids. Here the CDR3 reads CASSPATSGVNEQFF. In DNA, the CDR3 is TGTGCCAGCTCACCAGCGACTAGCGGCGTCAATGAGCAGTTCTTC.

The table lists this clonotype with many counts. The CDR3 region has the DNA TGCGCCAGCAGCTGGGGCAATTCGGGTAACAATGAGCAGTTCTTC. Residues: CASSWGNSGNNEQFF. The chain carries TRBV5-1 and TRBJ2-1, with a weak D call TRBD1 (5 bases). CDR1 SGHRS and CDR2 YFSETQ come from the germline V gene. V dropped 3 bases and J dropped 5 bases, with 15 bases sitting between them. The CDR3 is 15 residues long.

This clonotype was found many times. V is TRBV10-1 and J is TRBJ2-2; 7 nucleotides agree with TRBD1. CDR1 is WNHNN and CDR2 is SYGVQD in the germline V gene (reference sequence). V shed 6 bases and J 7 bases; nucleotides not matched to a gene: 2. CDR3 length equals 12 residues. CDR3 sequence: CASSHRGGELFF. As DNA, the CDR3 is TGCGCCAGCAGCCACAGGGGCGGGGAGCTGTTTTTT.

The chain carries TRBV19 and TRBJ2-2; TRBD1 is a possible D gene (6 bases). The V gene's germline CDR1 is LNHDA and CDR2 SQIVND (reference sequence). The CDR3 consists of 17 residues. V lost 7 bases to trimming and J lost 0 bases, with 18 bases between them. The CDR3 spells CASTKDSIVTNTGELFF. CDR3 nucleotides: TGTGCCAGTACCAAGGACAGTATAGTAACGAACACCGGGGAGCTGTTTTTT.

This clonotype was observed at least ten times. The chain couples TRBV2 to TRBJ1-5, with 10 bases identical to TRBD1. The CDR3 contains 14 residues. Germline V lookup: CDR1 SNHLY, CDR2 FYNNEI. J was trimmed by 6 bases and V by 7 bases; bases with no gene match: 6. The CDR3 bases are TGTGCCAGCAAAGGACAGGGGGTTATTCAGCCCCAGCATTTT. Its translation: CASKGQGVIQPQHF.

This clonotype was seen many times. This sequence joins TRBV6-2 or TRBV6-3 and TRBJ2-1, with D perhaps TRBD2 (6 bases). This CDR3 has 13 residues. The germline V gene encodes CDR1 MNHEY and CDR2 SVGEGT. Trimming shortened V by 8 bases and J by 1 base, and 9 bases separated the two germline ends. The DNA of the CDR3 is TGTGCCAGCCGGGGGATTTCCTACAATGAGCAGTTCTTC. Encoded protein: CASRGISYNEQFF.

The table lists this clonotype with many counts. V gene TRBV29-1 combines with J gene TRBJ2-3; D may be TRBD2 (6 bases). V dropped 6 bases and J dropped 2 bases, with 18 bases sitting between them. This CDR3 comprises 15 residues. From germline, CDR1 is SQVTM and CDR2 ANQGSEA. The CDR3 sequence: CSVVPPGEHTDTQYF. CDR3 nucleotide sequence: TGCAGCGTCGTACCCCCGGGGGAACACACAGATACGCAGTATTTT.

As for this clonotype: Only one base separates this from a far larger clonotype, so it likely reflects a read error. The gene calls are TRBV3-1 and TRBJ2-7; TRBD2 matches at 10 bases. This CDR3 is built from 15 residues. Germline V gene lookup returns CDR1 LGHDT and CDR2 YNNKEL (reference sequence). With 4 bases clipped from V and 7 bases from J, the junction kept 10 bases outside the gene matches. CDR3 region: CASSPGTSDMNEQYF. CDR3 in DNA: TGTGCCAGCAGCCCCGGGACTAGCGATATGAATGAGCAGTACTTC.

This clonotype was detected ten times or more. The chain employs TRBV5-1 and TRBJ2-3, with 12 bases matching TRBD1. The germline V gene encodes CDR1 SGHRS and CDR2 YFSETQ. The junction had 19 bases not matched to a gene; V was cut back by 4 bases and J by 1 base. The CDR3 contains 21 residues. The CDR3: CASSTSGTGGPVGPGTDTQYF. The CDR3 nucleotides read TGCGCCAGCAGCACCAGCGGGACAGGGGGCCCGGTTGGGCCCGGCACAGATACGCAGTATTTT. The entire variable domain, with the rest obtained from reference TRBV5-1 and TRBJ2-3, is as follows: KAGVTQTPRYLIKTRGQQVTLSCSPISGHRSVSWYQQTPGQGLQFLFEYFSETQRNKGNFPGRFSGRQFSNSRSEMNVSTLELGDSALYLCASSTSGTGGPVGPGTDTQYFGPGTRLTVL.

As regards this clonotype: In this CDR3 the conserved last residue, phenylalanine or tryptophan, is missing, so a read error is likely. J is TRBJ2-1 and V is TRBV7-3; D is unresolved. From germline, CDR1 is SGHTA and CDR2 FQGTGA. V gave up 0 bases and J gave up 3 bases, with 3 bases separating them. The CDR3 has 13 amino acids. DNA of the CDR3: TGTGCCAGCAGCTTAACCGTCTACAATGAGCAGTTCCTC. Residues: CASSLTVYNEQFL.

J is TRBJ2-1 and V is TRBV6-2 or TRBV6-3; D not certain. Germline CDR1 reads MNHEY; CDR2 reads SVGEGT. V lost 4 bases, J lost 12 bases, and 13 bases lay in between. The CDR3 contains 12 residues. The CDR3 loop reads CASSFDGWGQFF. CDR3 coding DNA: TGTGCCAGCAGTTTCGACGGTTGGGGGCAGTTCTTC.

This clonotype was observed many times. J is TRBJ2-2 and V is TRBV24-1; D gene ambiguous. The ends were cut back, 9 bases at V and 7 bases at J, with 14 bases in the middle. From germline, CDR1 is KGHDR and CDR2 SFDVKD. This CDR3 has 13 residues. CDR3 amino acids: CATQSVLDGELFF. The CDR3 DNA reads TGTGCCACCCAAAGCGTCTTGGACGGGGAGCTGTTTTTT.

This clonotype was detected only a few times. This may arise from a read error, as a much more abundant clone is one base away. The V call is TRBV30, the J call TRBJ2-7; D is uncertain. Per the germline V gene, CDR1 is GTSNPN and CDR2 is SVGIG (reference sequence). V was pared by 2 bases and J by 6 bases, with 8 bases between. There are 11 residues in the CDR3. DNA of the CDR3: TGTGCCTGGAGTCGTGTCGGCGAGCAGTACTTC. Protein product: CAWSRVGEQYF.

This sequence joins TRBV12-3 or TRBV12-4 and TRBJ2-7; tentative D call: TRBD2 (6 bases). The CDR3 is 14 amino acids. V dropped 6 bases and J dropped 3 bases, with 15 bases sitting between them. The CDR3: CASRSLGRGYEQYF. The CDR3 coding sequence is TGTGCCAGCAGGTCACTCGGGAGAGGCTACGAGCAGTACTTC.

In its sample, this clonotype was seen a few times. The chain uses TRBV6-1 and TRBJ1-3; possible D gene TRBD1, 5 bases. The CDR3 contains 14 residues. V was clipped by 6 bases and J by 0 bases, with 9 bases between them. Germline V CDR1 and CDR2: MNHNS, SASEGT. In DNA form, the CDR3 reads TGTGCCAGCAGCGGGGGAGCCTCTGGAAACACCATATATTTT. Its translation: CASSGGASGNTIYF.

This sequence joins TRBV2 and TRBJ2-2, with unresolved D. The CDR3 has 12 amino acids. Per germline, CDR1 SNHLY and CDR2 FYNNEI. V lost 6 bases, J lost 8 bases, and 10 bases lay in between. The CDR3 protein is CASSALRGELFF. The CDR3 region has the DNA TGTGCCAGCAGCGCTCTAAGGGGGGAGCTGTTTTTT.